These 30 T cell receptor beta chains were sequenced from one sample in a study of blood T cell repertoires in COVID-19 (dated by TCRdb to about 2020). Library creation used the immunoSEQ multiplex PCR assay. TCRdb stores this immuneACCESS table with in-frame sequences only. Part of the clones is absent; in the studies checked, under half of the shortfall reflects unresolved V genes, and no reason is known for the rest. The sample records about 67,000 clones, about nine tenths of which are singletons. Jointly, the top ten make up 8.3% of the sample. The sequenced sample consisted of peripheral blood. The receptors come from a man between 50 and 59 years old with active COVID-19.

The rearrangement links TRBV27 to TRBJ2-1; 7 bases map to TRBD1. V trimming: 1 base; J trimming: 3 bases; junction bases outside the gene matches: 6. The CDR3 covers 16 residues. Germline-derived CDR1 and CDR2 are MNHEY and SMNVEV (reference sequence). CDR3 sequence (DNA): TGTGCCAGCAGTTTATACAGGGGAGTTGACTACAATGAGCAGTTCTTC. This translates into CASSLYRGVDYNEQFF.

The rearrangement links TRBV6-5 to TRBJ2-1, with D uncertain. The CDR3 spans 15 residues. Germline V gives CDR1 MNHEY, CDR2 SVGAGI. The V end was cut by 6 bases, the J end by 5 bases, with 17 bases between. The CDR3 region has the DNA TGTGCCAGCAGAGGCGGATTTGTAACAAACAATGAGCAGTTCTTC. Translation: CASRGGFVTNNEQFF.

The chain joins TRBV5-1 to TRBJ2-3; 7 bases fit TRBD1. Germline values: CDR1 SGHRS, CDR2 YFSETQ. The CDR3 contains 13 residues. V gave up 4 bases and J gave up 4 bases; unmatched junction bases: 3. In nucleotides, the CDR3 is TGCGCCAGCAGCGCTACAGGGGCAGATACGCAGTATTTT. Encoded protein: CASSATGADTQYF. Filled out from reference TRBV5-1 and TRBJ2-3, the complete variable domain reads KAGVTQTPRYLIKTRGQQVTLSCSPISGHRSVSWYQQTPGQGLQFLFEYFSETQRNKGNFPGRFSGRQFSNSRSEMNVSTLELGDSALYLCASSATGADTQYFGPGTRLTVL.

This chain uses TRBV19 with TRBJ1-4; TRBD1 is a possible D gene (6 bases). The germline V gene encodes CDR1 LNHDA and CDR2 SQIVND (reference sequence). With 9 bases removed from V and 8 bases from J, the gap between germline ends came to 16 bases. The CDR3 sequence is 13 residues long. CDR3 in DNA: TGTGCCAGCGCCGGACAGAGAAGGGAAAAACTGTTTTTT. Amino acid sequence: CASAGQRREKLFF.

CDR3 loop: CASSRKSGGDTQYF. The CDR3 DNA reads TGTGCCAGCAGCCGGAAGAGCGGGGGAGATACGCAGTATTTT. The chain combines TRBV7-2 with TRBJ2-3; 8 nucleotides line up with TRBD2. The V gene end was trimmed by 5 bases and the J gene end by 5 bases; junction bases not matched to a gene: 6. CDR1 and CDR2 from the germline V gene are SGHTA and FQGNSA. The CDR3 sequence is 14 residues long.

The chain has TRBV12-3 or TRBV12-4 and TRBJ2-1; D unresolved. The CDR3 runs 13 residues. Trimming shortened V by 4 bases and J by 5 bases, and 9 bases separated the two germline ends. This CDR3 reads CASSSPGNNEQFF. DNA of the CDR3: TGTGCCAGCAGTTCCCCCGGTAACAATGAGCAGTTCTTC.

In this sample, this clone turned up once. The rearrangement uses TRBV5-4 and TRBJ1-1; tentatively, D is TRBD1 (6 bases). Trimming removed 0 bases at V and 11 bases at J, with 11 bases between. The CDR3 is made up of 12 amino acids. The germline V gene has CDR1 SGHNT and CDR2 YYREEE (reference sequence). Written as DNA, the CDR3 is TGTGCCAGCAGCTTGGGGGCCAGGGGTGCTTTCTTT. Translating it yields CASSLGARGAFF.

The CDR3 DNA follows: TGTGCCAGCAGCCCCGACAGGGTGTACACTGAAGCTTTCTTT. This gives the protein CASSPDRVYTEAFF. This sequence joins TRBV14 and TRBJ1-1; the match to TRBD1 covers 7 bases. Germline V gene lookup returns CDR1 SGHDN and CDR2 FVKESK. The CDR3 has 14 amino acids. V shed 4 bases, J shed 3 bases, and the junction held 5 bases outside the gene matches.

The chain uses TRBV18 and TRBJ1-1; D is perhaps TRBD1 (6 bases). The germline CDR1 and CDR2 sequences are KGHSH and LQKENI. The CDR3 contains 14 residues. The V and J ends lost 1 base and 1 base respectively, with 7 bases between them. The CDR3 region is CASSPQGGNTEAFF. CDR3 DNA: TGTGCCAGCTCACCACAAGGGGGGAACACTGAAGCTTTCTTT.

This rearrangement joins TRBV5-1 to TRBJ2-5; TRBD1 aligns across 9 bases. This CDR3 region has 15 residues. Germline V gene data show CDR1 as SGHRS and CDR2 as YFSETQ. With V trimmed by 0 bases and J by 4 bases, 4 bases remained unmatched. The CDR3 region has the DNA TGCGCCAGCAGCTTGGCCGGGACAGGGTCAGAGACCCAGTACTTC. This codes for CASSLAGTGSETQYF.

This chain links TRBV4-3 with TRBJ2-1; perhaps TRBD2 as D (6 bases). The CDR3 consists of 17 residues. Germline V gene sequence: CDR1 LGHNA, CDR2 YSLEER. V was trimmed by 0 bases and J by 3 bases, leaving 15 bases between them. CDR3 DNA sequence: TGCGCCAGCAGCCAAGATCCAGGCCGACTAGACTACAATGAGCAGTTCTTC. Its protein product is CASSQDPGRLDYNEQFF.

The rearrangement links TRBV12-3 or TRBV12-4 to TRBJ2-2; D remains unclear. With 3 bases removed from V and 4 bases from J, the gap between germline ends came to 3 bases. CDR3 size: 12 residues. CDR3 loop: CASSFGTGELFF. For the CDR3, the DNA is TGTGCCAGCAGTTTCGGCACCGGGGAGCTGTTTTTT.

The rearrangement links TRBV27 to TRBJ2-2; 7 bases are a match to TRBD2. This CDR3 contains 15 residues. CDR1 and CDR2 (germline): MNHEY, SMNVEV (reference sequence). V lost 7 bases to trimming and J lost 0 bases; unmatched junction nucleotides: 5. CDR3 nucleotide sequence: TGTGCCAGCACATGGGGGGGTCCGAACACCGGGGAGCTGTTTTTT. Its protein product is CASTWGGPNTGELFF.

V gene TRBV6-4 combines with J gene TRBJ1-4; TRBD1 aligns across 8 bases. The germline V gene has CDR1 MRHNA and CDR2 SNTAGT. Trimming removed 8 bases from V and 6 bases from J; junction bases left unmatched: 5. The CDR3 runs 13 residues. The CDR3 spells CASGTGQDEKLFF. Written as DNA, the CDR3 is TGTGCCAGCGGAACGGGACAGGATGAAAAACTGTTTTTT.

This clone was observed a few times. The chain is built from TRBV6-6 and TRBJ2-7; the match to TRBD1 covers 7 bases. Trimming cost V 5 bases and J 2 bases; bases outside gene matches: 9. The CDR3 loop spans 15 amino acids. Per the germline V gene, CDR1 is MNHNY and CDR2 is SVGAGI (reference sequence). Written as DNA, the CDR3 is TGTGCCAGCAGTAACCTACCCGGACAGGCCTACGAGCAGTACTTC. Translating it yields CASSNLPGQAYEQYF.

The chain has TRBV27 and TRBJ2-1; 10 bases are a match to TRBD2. Germline V gene sequence: CDR1 MNHEY, CDR2 SMNVEV (reference sequence). After removal of 5 bases from V and 0 bases from J, the junction contained 7 bases not matched to a gene. The CDR3 is 17 residues long. For the CDR3, the DNA is TGTGCCAGCAGTGTCCGGACTAGCGGTAGCTCCTACAATGAGCAGTTCTTC. Translated, it gives CASSVRTSGSSYNEQFF.

The rearrangement links TRBV6-1 to TRBJ1-5; the D gene is possibly TRBD1 (5 bases). Trimming cost V 2 bases and J 3 bases, with 11 bases left between them. The germline CDR1 and CDR2 sequences are MNHNS and SASEGT. The CDR3 runs to 15 residues. The CDR3 loop reads CASSERPGHNQPQHF. In DNA form, the CDR3 reads TGTGCCAGCAGTGAACGGCCAGGACACAATCAGCCCCAGCATTTT.

This clone was counted only a few times. V and J are TRBV5-1 and TRBJ2-7; TRBD2 matches 12 bases. Per germline, CDR1 SGHRS and CDR2 YFSETQ. V shed 4 bases, J shed 2 bases, and the junction held 4 bases outside the gene matches. The length of the CDR3 is 15 residues. This CDR3 reads CASSPRTSGTYEQYF. CDR3 nucleotide sequence: TGCGCCAGCAGCCCCAGGACTAGCGGGACCTACGAGCAGTACTTC.

The chain recombines TRBV3-1 (or the pseudogene TRBV3-2) with TRBJ2-4; D may be TRBD1 (6 bases). V was trimmed by 6 bases and J by 0 bases, leaving 24 bases between them. CDR3 length: 19 residues. Germline lookup yields CDR1 LGHDT and CDR2 YNNKEL (reference sequence). The CDR3 loop is CASRRGTLAPPLAKNIQYF. DNA of the CDR3: TGTGCCAGCAGGCGAGGGACACTCGCTCCTCCACTAGCCAAAAACATTCAGTACTTC.

V gene TRBV6-2 or TRBV6-3 combines with J gene TRBJ2-2; unclear D gene. The germline gives CDR1 MNHEY, CDR2 SVGEGT. The CDR3 extends over 16 amino acids. The germline V and J ends were trimmed by 2 bases and 1 base, with 11 bases remaining between them. For the CDR3, the DNA is TGTGCCAGCAGTTACCAGGCCAGCTTGAACACCGGGGAGCTGTTTTTT. Translated, it gives CASSYQASLNTGELFF.

This chain links TRBV5-4 with TRBJ2-6; TRBD1 aligns across 12 bases. V lost 5 bases and J lost 2; bases outside the gene matches: 5. This CDR3 region has 17 residues. Germline assignment: CDR1 SGHNT and CDR2 YYREEE (reference sequence). The CDR3 region is CASRPGQGAPGANVLTF. The DNA of the CDR3 is TGTGCCAGCAGACCGGGACAGGGGGCCCCTGGGGCCAACGTCCTGACTTTC. Complete variable domain (other parts from reference TRBV5-4 and TRBJ2-6): ETGVTQSPTHLIKTRGQQVTLRCSSQSGHNTVSWYQQALGQGPQFIFQYYREEENGRGNFPPRFSGLQFPNYSSELNVNALELDDSALYLCASRPGQGAPGANVLTFGAGSRLTVL.

This chain connects TRBV11-2 to TRBJ2-1; 7 bases align to TRBD1. The CDR3 loop spans 16 amino acids. Germline V gene data show CDR1 as SGHAT and CDR2 as FQNNGV. The trim removed 5 bases at V and 0 bases at J, leaving 7 bases unmatched. The CDR3 DNA reads as TGTGCCAGCAGCACGGGACAGACCAGCTCCTACAATGAGCAGTTCTTC. This translates into CASSTGQTSSYNEQFF.

Within the sample, this clone is medium-sized. This chain connects TRBV24-1 to TRBJ1-2; TRBD1 aligns across 9 bases. This CDR3 spans 15 amino acids. Looked up from germline, CDR1 is KGHDR and CDR2 is SFDVKD. The ends lost 3 bases at V and 4 bases at J; junction bases unmatched: 5. DNA of the CDR3: TGTGCCACCAGTGATCCGGGACAGGGCGGCTATGGCTACACCTTC. This gives the protein CATSDPGQGGYGYTF.

This clone was seen only a few times. The chain carries TRBV6-5 and TRBJ2-7; 10 bases line up with TRBD1. The CDR3 contains 15 residues. The germline V gene encodes CDR1 MNHEY and CDR2 SVGAGI. The junction had 10 bases not matched to a gene; V was cut back by 7 bases and J by 4 bases. CDR3 protein: CASTVSGTGVYEQYF. Here the CDR3 DNA reads TGTGCCAGCACCGTTTCCGGGACAGGGGTATACGAGCAGTACTTC.

J is TRBJ2-7 and V is TRBV25-1; the D gene is possibly TRBD1 (6 bases). Germline CDR1 MGHDK, CDR2 SYGVNS. Deletions cut 5 bases from V and 4 bases from J, with 15 bases between. The CDR3 length is 14 residues. CDR3 sequence (DNA): TGTGCCAGCAGTTCACAGGGAATCGGTTACGAGCAGTACTTC. Protein: CASSSQGIGYEQYF.

V gene TRBV6-5 combines with J gene TRBJ1-1; 7 bases fit TRBD1. CDR1 and CDR2 (germline): MNHEY, SVGAGI. The length of the CDR3 is 13 residues. V shed 7 bases, J shed 1 base, and the junction held 3 bases outside the gene matches. CDR3 residues: CASTRTGNTEAFF. The CDR3 DNA reads as TGTGCCAGCACCCGGACAGGGAACACTGAAGCTTTCTTT.

V and J are TRBV18 and TRBJ1-2; 7 bases are shared with TRBD1. CDR3 length equals 11 residues. V shed 6 bases, J shed 7 bases, and the junction held 2 bases outside the gene matches. Germline V gene lookup returns CDR1 KGHSH and CDR2 LQKENI. CDR3 in amino acids: CASSDRVGYTF. The CDR3 DNA reads as TGTGCCAGCTCCGACAGGGTTGGCTACACCTTC. The variable domain in full, completed from reference TRBV18 and TRBJ1-2, reads NAGVMQNPRHLVRRRGQEARLRCSPMKGHSHVYWYRQLPEEGLKFMVYLQKENIIDESGMPKERFSAEFPKEGPSILRIQQVVRGDSAAYFCASSDRVGYTFGSGTRLTVV.

This chain joins TRBV15 and TRBJ2-1; 10 nucleotides align to TRBD2. The germline gives CDR1 LNHNV, CDR2 YYDKDF (reference sequence). This CDR3 comprises 17 residues. Trimming at V came to 0 bases and at J to 4 bases, leaving 6 bases not matched to a gene. The CDR3 reads CATSRDVTSGAYNEQFF. The CDR3, as DNA: TGTGCCACCAGCAGAGACGTCACTAGCGGGGCTTACAATGAGCAGTTCTTC.

This clone was seen just once. CDR3 sequence: CASTKLSGGYTF. For the CDR3, the DNA is TGTGCCAGCACCAAGCTCAGCGGCGGCTACACCTTC. This chain connects TRBV21-1 to TRBJ1-2. TRBV21-1 is termed a pseudogene. This CDR3 spans 12 amino acids.

Only a few counts were recorded for this clone. The chain couples TRBV27 to TRBJ1-1; D unclear. The CDR3 runs 16 residues. From germline, CDR1 is MNHEY and CDR2 SMNVEV (reference sequence). V lost 6 bases and J lost 4, with 21 bases in between. CDR3 coding DNA: TGTGCCAGCAGGACTAAGAGCGGGGTAGGGAGCACTGAAGCTTTCTTT. It specifies CASRTKSGVGSTEAFF.